A selection of T cell receptor beta chains follows, all from one sample in a study of T cell repertoires in cytomegalovirus infection. MiXCR, applied by TCRdb to the reads, yields one record per CDR3 protein. This sample has 300,000 to 400,000 distinct CDR3 sequences, with roughly 18% found just once. The sequencing input was PBMCs. The receptors here all came from a human donor in good health (CMV status not recorded). Some clones in this sample may be carry-over from other donors' samples. CDR3s include the opening cysteine and the closing phenylalanine or tryptophan. The order of the fields is J gene, V gene, D gene, clone size, CDR3 protein, CDR3 DNA. The D gene is left open where the match is weak. Not all rows give a size; the values are once, few, many and, for expanded clones, a class.

j_gene: TRBJ1-2
v_gene: TRBV2
d_gene: TRBD1
abundance: many
CDR3aa: CASHRDSNYGYTF
CDR3nt: TGTGCCAGCCACAGGGACAGTAACTATGGCTACACCTTC

j_gene: TRBJ2-2
v_gene: TRBV24-1
d_gene: NA
abundance: NA
CDR3aa: CATSEGPTGDTGELFF
CDR3nt: TGTGCCACCAGTGAGGGCCCAACGGGAGACACCGGGGAGCTGTTTTTT

j_gene: TRBJ2-6
v_gene: TRBV6-5
d_gene: NA
abundance: many
CDR3aa: CASSYYSGANVLTF
CDR3nt: TGTGCCAGCAGTTATTACTCTGGGGCCAACGTCCTGACTTTC

j_gene: TRBJ1-6
v_gene: TRBV7-2
d_gene: NA
abundance: many
CDR3aa: CASSLQVGGDNSPLHF
CDR3nt: TGTGCCAGCAGCCTCCAAGTGGGGGGAGATAATTCACCCCTCCACTTT

j_gene: TRBJ2-1
v_gene: TRBV7-9
d_gene: NA
abundance: few
CDR3aa: CASSLDGSSNEQFF
CDR3nt: TGTGCCAGCAGCTTAGACGGGAGTAGCAATGAGCAGTTCTTC

j_gene: TRBJ2-5
v_gene: TRBV27
d_gene: NA
abundance: NA
CDR3aa: CASSFHQAETQYF
CDR3nt: TGTGCCAGCAGTTTTCACCAGGCGGAGACCCAGTACTTC

j_gene: TRBJ1-4
v_gene: TRBV18
d_gene: NA
abundance: few
CDR3aa: CASSPLDSKLEKLFF
CDR3nt: TGTGCCAGCTCACCACTGGACTCAAAGCTGGAAAAACTGTTTTTT

j_gene: TRBJ2-3
v_gene: TRBV20-1
d_gene: NA
abundance: NA
CDR3aa: CSASLPGTTFSTDTQYF
CDR3nt: TGCAGTGCTAGCCTTCCCGGGACAACCTTCAGCACAGATACGCAGTATTTT

j_gene: TRBJ2-4
v_gene: TRBV20-1
d_gene: TRBD1
abundance: NA
CDR3aa: CSADRTGMDKNIQYF
CDR3nt: TGCAGTGCTGATCGGACAGGAATGGACAAAAACATTCAGTACTTC

j_gene: TRBJ2-3
v_gene: TRBV5-1
d_gene: TRBD2
abundance: few
CDR3aa: CASSSRLASTDTQYF
CDR3nt: TGCGCCAGCAGCTCCAGACTAGCGAGCACAGATACGCAGTATTTT

j_gene: TRBJ1-1
v_gene: TRBV10-3
d_gene: NA
abundance: NA
CDR3aa: CAISESRRGDTEAFF
CDR3nt: TGTGCCATCAGTGAGTCGAGACGGGGGGACACTGAAGCTTTCTTT

j_gene: TRBJ1-1
v_gene: TRBV7-9
d_gene: TRBD1
abundance: NA
CDR3aa: CASSLGGQGLTEAFF
CDR3nt: TGTGCCAGCAGCTTAGGTGGACAGGGGCTCACTGAAGCTTTCTTT

j_gene: TRBJ2-5
v_gene: TRBV10-3
d_gene: NA
abundance: NA
CDR3aa: CAISEPSRGTQYF
CDR3nt: TGTGCCATCAGTGAGCCCAGCCGGGGGACCCAGTACTTC

j_gene: TRBJ2-1
v_gene: TRBV5-4
d_gene: NA
abundance: NA
CDR3aa: CASSLGGYLRNEQFF
CDR3nt: TGTGCCAGCAGCTTGGGCGGCTACCTCCGCAATGAGCAGTTCTTC

j_gene: TRBJ2-1
v_gene: TRBV24-1
d_gene: NA
abundance: NA
CDR3aa: CATSDANLNEQFF
CDR3nt: TGTGCCACCAGTGATGCCAATCTGAATGAGCAGTTCTTC

j_gene: TRBJ1-1
v_gene: TRBV11-2
d_gene: NA
abundance: NA
CDR3aa: CAGTRGGVTEAFF
CDR3nt: TGTGCCGGGACTCGTGGCGGTGTCACTGAAGCTTTCTTT

j_gene: TRBJ2-2
v_gene: TRBV12-3/TRBV12-4
d_gene: NA
abundance: many
CDR3aa: CASSEWVGANTGELFF
CDR3nt: TGTGCCAGTAGCGAATGGGTGGGGGCGAACACCGGGGAGCTGTTTTTT

j_gene: TRBJ2-1
v_gene: TRBV5-1
d_gene: TRBD1
abundance: few
CDR3aa: CASSWNTGENEQFF
CDR3nt: TGCGCCAGCAGCTGGAACACAGGGGAGAATGAGCAGTTCTTC

j_gene: TRBJ2-7
v_gene: TRBV7-2
d_gene: TRBD2
abundance: many
CDR3aa: CASSSGGGMTYEQYF
CDR3nt: TGTGCCAGCAGCTCGGGAGGCGGGATGACCTACGAGCAGTACTTC

j_gene: TRBJ2-4
v_gene: TRBV7-9
d_gene: NA
abundance: many
CDR3aa: CASSLEENIQYF
CDR3nt: TGTGCCAGCAGCTTAGAGGAAAACATTCAGTACTTC

j_gene: TRBJ1-5
v_gene: TRBV2
d_gene: NA
abundance: many
CDR3aa: CASGQIQPQHF
CDR3nt: TGTGCCAGCGGACAGATTCAGCCCCAGCATTTT

j_gene: TRBJ2-2
v_gene: TRBV28
d_gene: TRBD1
abundance: few
CDR3aa: CASSHRTGWDTGELFF
CDR3nt: TGTGCCAGCAGTCACAGGACAGGGTGGGACACCGGGGAGCTGTTTTTT

j_gene: TRBJ2-5
v_gene: TRBV7-2
d_gene: TRBD2
abundance: NA
CDR3aa: CASSFKAGGGGETQYF
CDR3nt: TGTGCCAGCAGCTTCAAGGCGGGAGGGGGTGGAGAGACCCAGTACTTC

j_gene: TRBJ2-5
v_gene: TRBV28
d_gene: NA
abundance: few
CDR3aa: CASSLSAQETQYF
CDR3nt: TGTGCCAGCAGTTTATCTGCCCAAGAGACCCAGTACTTC

j_gene: TRBJ2-6
v_gene: TRBV10-3
d_gene: NA
abundance: NA
CDR3aa: CAIRTTAYSGANVLTF
CDR3nt: TGTGCCATCAGAACGACAGCTTACTCTGGGGCCAACGTCCTGACTTTC

j_gene: TRBJ1-3
v_gene: TRBV7-9
d_gene: NA
abundance: many
CDR3aa: CASSLDGNTIYF
CDR3nt: TGTGCCAGCAGCTTAGACGGAAACACCATATATTTT

j_gene: TRBJ1-3
v_gene: TRBV11-2
d_gene: NA
abundance: once
CDR3aa: CASSFPSIGTIYF
CDR3nt: TGTGCCAGCAGCTTCCCCAGTATAGGCACCATATATTTT

j_gene: TRBJ1-5
v_gene: TRBV7-2
d_gene: TRBD1
abundance: NA
CDR3aa: CASSSDSVTGTGLNQPQHF
CDR3nt: TGTGCCAGCAGCTCAGATTCCGTGACCGGGACAGGTCTCAATCAGCCCCAGCATTTT

j_gene: TRBJ1-2
v_gene: TRBV5-1
d_gene: NA
abundance: few
CDR3aa: CASSLSAVAYGYTF
CDR3nt: TGCGCCAGCAGCTTGAGTGCCGTAGCGTATGGCTACACCTTC

j_gene: TRBJ1-2
v_gene: TRBV2
d_gene: NA
abundance: few
CDR3aa: CATGQTTNYGYTF
CDR3nt: TGTGCCACCGGACAGACAACGAACTATGGCTACACCTTC

j_gene: TRBJ1-2
v_gene: TRBV24-1
d_gene: NA
abundance: NA
CDR3aa: CATSDDRGNHYGYTF
CDR3nt: TGTGCCACCAGTGATGACAGAGGAAACCACTATGGCTACACCTTC

j_gene: TRBJ2-5
v_gene: TRBV20-1
d_gene: TRBD2
abundance: NA
CDR3aa: CSARDPQREGETQYF
CDR3nt: TGCAGTGCTAGAGACCCCCAGCGGGAGGGAGAGACCCAGTACTTC

j_gene: TRBJ2-1
v_gene: TRBV25-1
d_gene: NA
abundance: few
CDR3aa: CASSDYLEQFF
CDR3nt: TGTGCCAGCAGTGATTACTTGGAGCAGTTCTTC

j_gene: TRBJ2-7
v_gene: TRBV5-5
d_gene: NA
abundance: few
CDR3aa: CASSWDTLEQYF
CDR3nt: TGTGCCAGCAGCTGGGACACCCTCGAGCAGTACTTC

j_gene: TRBJ2-7
v_gene: TRBV15
d_gene: TRBD1
abundance: few
CDR3aa: CATSDSGQGPSYEQYF
CDR3nt: TGTGCCACCTCCGACTCCGGACAGGGCCCTTCATACGAGCAGTACTTC

j_gene: TRBJ1-5
v_gene: TRBV20-1
d_gene: NA
abundance: many
CDR3aa: CSALTGSGQPQHF
CDR3nt: TGCAGTGCTTTAACAGGGTCAGGTCAGCCCCAGCATTTT

j_gene: TRBJ2-3
v_gene: TRBV20-1
d_gene: TRBD2
abundance: NA
CDR3aa: CSALAGVFTDTQYF
CDR3nt: TGCAGTGCTCTAGCGGGGGTGTTCACAGATACGCAGTATTTT

j_gene: TRBJ2-5
v_gene: TRBV19
d_gene: NA
abundance: few
CDR3aa: CATSGLGAKETQYF
CDR3nt: TGTGCCACATCGGGGTTAGGGGCCAAAGAGACCCAGTACTTC

j_gene: TRBJ1-2
v_gene: TRBV7-6
d_gene: TRBD1
abundance: NA
CDR3aa: CASTSGTGDGYTF
CDR3nt: TGTGCCAGCACCTCCGGGACAGGGGATGGCTACACCTTC

j_gene: TRBJ2-1
v_gene: TRBV7-2
d_gene: TRBD1
abundance: many
CDR3aa: CASSYGTGRDEQFF
CDR3nt: TGTGCCAGCAGCTACGGGACAGGGCGGGATGAGCAGTTCTTC

j_gene: TRBJ2-5
v_gene: TRBV6-6
d_gene: TRBD2
abundance: NA
CDR3aa: CASGDGLEETQYF
CDR3nt: TGTGCCAGCGGTGACGGACTAGAAGAGACCCAGTACTTC

j_gene: TRBJ2-1
v_gene: TRBV12-5
d_gene: TRBD2
abundance: many
CDR3aa: CASGLALLLAGPSSYNEQFF
CDR3nt: TGTGCTAGTGGTTTGGCCCTGCTACTAGCGGGGCCAAGCTCCTACAATGAGCAGTTCTTC

j_gene: TRBJ1-2
v_gene: TRBV4-2
d_gene: NA
abundance: NA
CDR3aa: CASSQETHEGYTF
CDR3nt: TGTGCCAGCAGCCAAGAGACGCATGAGGGCTACACCTTC

j_gene: TRBJ2-1
v_gene: TRBV2
d_gene: TRBD1
abundance: NA
CDR3aa: CASNLGGFYNEQFF
CDR3nt: TGTGCCAGTAACCTAGGGGGCTTCTACAATGAGCAGTTCTTC

j_gene: TRBJ2-1
v_gene: TRBV6-2/TRBV6-3
d_gene: NA
abundance: many
CDR3aa: CASSLDSSRNEQFF
CDR3nt: TGTGCCAGCAGCCTCGATAGCTCTCGCAATGAGCAGTTCTTC

j_gene: TRBJ2-1
v_gene: TRBV7-9
d_gene: TRBD2
abundance: NA
CDR3aa: CASSSGLALNEQFF
CDR3nt: TGTGCCAGCAGCTCTGGACTAGCCCTCAATGAGCAGTTCTTC

j_gene: TRBJ2-1
v_gene: TRBV28
d_gene: TRBD2
abundance: many
CDR3aa: CASSLGGGYKDEQFF
CDR3nt: TGTGCCAGCAGCCTGGGGGGGGGATACAAGGATGAGCAGTTCTTC

j_gene: TRBJ1-4
v_gene: TRBV7-2
d_gene: NA
abundance: many
CDR3aa: CASSSRGIRLFF
CDR3nt: TGTGCCAGCAGCTCTAGGGGTATTAGACTGTTTTTT

j_gene: TRBJ2-3
v_gene: TRBV12-3/TRBV12-4
d_gene: TRBD2
abundance: many
CDR3aa: CASRLAATDTQYF
CDR3nt: TGTGCCAGCAGACTAGCGGCCACAGATACGCAGTATTTT

j_gene: TRBJ2-2
v_gene: TRBV6-2/TRBV6-3
d_gene: NA
abundance: NA
CDR3aa: CASSPRRRGTGELFF
CDR3nt: TGTGCCAGCAGTCCCCGCCGGCGGGGCACCGGGGAGCTGTTTTTT

j_gene: TRBJ2-3
v_gene: TRBV7-2
d_gene: TRBD2
abundance: many
CDR3aa: CASRGLAGGPEFGDTQYF
CDR3nt: TGTGCCAGCAGAGGTCTAGCGGGAGGGCCGGAGTTCGGGGATACGCAGTATTTT

j_gene: TRBJ1-2
v_gene: TRBV7-2
d_gene: TRBD1
abundance: once
CDR3aa: CASSFRTGSYGYTF
CDR3nt: TGTGCCAGCAGCTTTCGGACAGGGAGTTATGGCTACACCTTC

j_gene: TRBJ1-1
v_gene: TRBV27
d_gene: TRBD1
abundance: many
CDR3aa: CASSTTGAAEAFF
CDR3nt: TGTGCCAGCAGTACGACAGGGGCGGCTGAAGCTTTCTTT

j_gene: TRBJ2-3
v_gene: TRBV7-2
d_gene: TRBD2
abundance: many
CDR3aa: CASSLASGGPDTQYF
CDR3nt: TGTGCCAGCAGCTTAGCTAGCGGGGGGCCGGATACGCAGTATTTT

j_gene: TRBJ2-3
v_gene: TRBV7-2
d_gene: NA
abundance: many
CDR3aa: CASSFDGYDTQYF
CDR3nt: TGTGCCAGCAGCTTTGACGGTTATGATACGCAGTATTTT